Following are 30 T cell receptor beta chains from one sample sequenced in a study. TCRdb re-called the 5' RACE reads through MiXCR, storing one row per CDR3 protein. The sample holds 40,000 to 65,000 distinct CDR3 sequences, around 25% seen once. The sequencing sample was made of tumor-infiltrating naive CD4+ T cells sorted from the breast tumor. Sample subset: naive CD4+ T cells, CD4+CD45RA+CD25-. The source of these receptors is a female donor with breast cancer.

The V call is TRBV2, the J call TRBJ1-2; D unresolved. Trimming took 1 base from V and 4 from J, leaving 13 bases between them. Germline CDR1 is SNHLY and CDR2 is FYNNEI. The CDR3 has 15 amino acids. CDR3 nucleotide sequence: TGTGCCAGCAGTGAAGTGTCAGGAGCTAGCTATGGCTACACCTTC. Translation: CASSEVSGASYGYTF.

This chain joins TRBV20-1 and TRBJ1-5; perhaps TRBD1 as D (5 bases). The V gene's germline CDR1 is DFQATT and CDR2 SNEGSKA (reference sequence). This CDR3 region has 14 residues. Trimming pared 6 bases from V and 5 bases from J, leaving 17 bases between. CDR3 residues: CSAQAGQVYQPQHF. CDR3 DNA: TGCAGTGCCCAGGCGGGGCAGGTTTATCAGCCCCAGCATTTT.

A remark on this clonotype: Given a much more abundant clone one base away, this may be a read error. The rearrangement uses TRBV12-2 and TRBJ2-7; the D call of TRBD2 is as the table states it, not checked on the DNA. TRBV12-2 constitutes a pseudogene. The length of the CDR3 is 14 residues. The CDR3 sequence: CASRLGLANHEQYF. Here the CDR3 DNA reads TGTGCAAGTCGCCTGGGACTAGCTAACCACGAGCAGTACTTC.

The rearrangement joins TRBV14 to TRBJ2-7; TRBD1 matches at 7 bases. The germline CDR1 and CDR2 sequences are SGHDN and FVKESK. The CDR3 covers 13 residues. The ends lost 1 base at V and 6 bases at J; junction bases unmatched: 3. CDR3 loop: CASSQVHRGEQYF. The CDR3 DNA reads TGTGCCAGCAGCCAAGTTCACAGGGGCGAGCAGTACTTC.

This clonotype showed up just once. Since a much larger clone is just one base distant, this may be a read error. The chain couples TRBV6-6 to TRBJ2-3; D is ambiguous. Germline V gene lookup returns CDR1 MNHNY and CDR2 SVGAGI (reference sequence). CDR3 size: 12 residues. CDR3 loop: CASSYSTDTRYF. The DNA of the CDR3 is TGTGCCAGCAGTTATTCTACAGATACGCGGTATTTT.

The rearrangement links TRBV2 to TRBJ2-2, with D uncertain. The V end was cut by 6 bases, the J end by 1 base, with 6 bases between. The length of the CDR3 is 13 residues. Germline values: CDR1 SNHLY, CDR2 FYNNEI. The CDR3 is CASSRKNTGELFF. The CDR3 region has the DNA TGTGCCAGCAGCCGAAAGAACACCGGGGAGCTGTTTTTT.

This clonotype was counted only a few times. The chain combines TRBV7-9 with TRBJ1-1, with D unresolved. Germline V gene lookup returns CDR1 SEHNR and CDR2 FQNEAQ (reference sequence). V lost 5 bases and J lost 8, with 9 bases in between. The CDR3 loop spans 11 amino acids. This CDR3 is CASSGIIEAFF. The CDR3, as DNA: TGTGCCAGCAGCGGGATTATCGAAGCTTTCTTT.

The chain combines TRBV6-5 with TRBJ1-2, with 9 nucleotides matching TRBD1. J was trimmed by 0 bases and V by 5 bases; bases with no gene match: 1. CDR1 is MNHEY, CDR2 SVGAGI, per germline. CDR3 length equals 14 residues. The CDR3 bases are TGTGCCAGCAGTGGGACAGGGACTAACTATGGCTACACCTTC. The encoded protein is CASSGTGTNYGYTF.

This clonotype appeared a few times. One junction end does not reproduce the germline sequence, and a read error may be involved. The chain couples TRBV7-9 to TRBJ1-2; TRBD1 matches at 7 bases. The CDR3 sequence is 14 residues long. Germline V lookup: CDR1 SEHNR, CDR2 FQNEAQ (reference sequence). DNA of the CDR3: TGTGCCGGCAGCGATGGGACAGCTAACTATGGCTACACCTTC. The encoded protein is CAGSDGTANYGYTF.

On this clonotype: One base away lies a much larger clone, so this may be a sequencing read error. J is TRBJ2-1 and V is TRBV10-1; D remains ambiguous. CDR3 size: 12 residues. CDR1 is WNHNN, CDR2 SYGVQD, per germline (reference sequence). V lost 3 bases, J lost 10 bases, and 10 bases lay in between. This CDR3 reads CASSDLTGEQFF. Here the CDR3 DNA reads TGCGCCAGCAGTGACCTCACCGGCGAGCAGTTCTTC.

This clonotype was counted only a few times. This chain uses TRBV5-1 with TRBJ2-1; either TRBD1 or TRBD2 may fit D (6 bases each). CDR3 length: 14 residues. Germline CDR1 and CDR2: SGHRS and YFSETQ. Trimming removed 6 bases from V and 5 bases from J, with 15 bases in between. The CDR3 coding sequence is TGCGCCAGCATCATGGGGGGCAGCAACAATGAGCAGTTCTTC. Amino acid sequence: CASIMGGSNNEQFF.

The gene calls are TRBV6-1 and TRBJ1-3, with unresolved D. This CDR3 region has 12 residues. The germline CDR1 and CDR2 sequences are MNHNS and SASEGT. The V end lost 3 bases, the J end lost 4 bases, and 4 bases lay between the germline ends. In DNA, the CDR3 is TGTGCCAGCAGTGAGTTCGGAAACACCATATATTTT. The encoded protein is CASSEFGNTIYF.

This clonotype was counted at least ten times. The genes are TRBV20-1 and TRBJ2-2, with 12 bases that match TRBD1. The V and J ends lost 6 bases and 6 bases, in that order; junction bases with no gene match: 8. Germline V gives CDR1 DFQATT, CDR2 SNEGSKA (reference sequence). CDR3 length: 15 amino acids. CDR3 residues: CSALRGQGAPGELFF. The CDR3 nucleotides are TGCAGTGCCCTGCGGGGACAGGGGGCACCCGGGGAGCTGTTTTTT.

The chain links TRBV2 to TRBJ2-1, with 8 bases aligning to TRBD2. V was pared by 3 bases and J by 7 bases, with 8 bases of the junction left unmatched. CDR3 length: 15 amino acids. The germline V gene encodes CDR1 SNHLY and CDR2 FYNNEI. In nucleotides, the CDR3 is TGTGCCAGCAGTGAGTCCAGCGGGAGTTGGAATGAGCAGTTCTTC. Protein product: CASSESSGSWNEQFF.

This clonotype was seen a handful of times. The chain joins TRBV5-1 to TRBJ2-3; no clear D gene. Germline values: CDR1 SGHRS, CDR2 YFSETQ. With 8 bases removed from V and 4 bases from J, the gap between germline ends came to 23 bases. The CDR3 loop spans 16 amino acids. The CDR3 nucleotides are TGCGCCAGTACCTCCAGGTTTGGCGTTAGTTCAGATACGCAGTATTTT. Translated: CASTSRFGVSSDTQYF.

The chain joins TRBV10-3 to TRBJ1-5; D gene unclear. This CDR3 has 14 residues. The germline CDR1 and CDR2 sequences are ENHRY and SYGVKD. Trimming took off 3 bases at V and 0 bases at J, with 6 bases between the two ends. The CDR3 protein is CAISEFNSNQPQHF. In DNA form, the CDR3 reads TGTGCCATCAGTGAATTTAATAGCAATCAGCCCCAGCATTTT.

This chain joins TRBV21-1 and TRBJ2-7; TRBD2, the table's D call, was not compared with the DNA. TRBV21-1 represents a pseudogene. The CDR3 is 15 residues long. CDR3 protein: CASSKGLAGGYEQYF. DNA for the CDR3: TGTGCCAGCAGCAAAGGACTAGCGGGAGGTTACGAGCAGTACTTC.

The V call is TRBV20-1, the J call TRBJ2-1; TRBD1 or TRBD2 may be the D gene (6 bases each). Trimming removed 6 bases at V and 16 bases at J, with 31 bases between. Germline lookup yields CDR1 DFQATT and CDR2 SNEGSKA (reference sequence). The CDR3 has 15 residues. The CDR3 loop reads CSAKRDEAGGRSQFF. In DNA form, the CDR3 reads TGCAGTGCGAAGAGAGATGAGGCCGGGGGCAGATCGCAATTCTTC.

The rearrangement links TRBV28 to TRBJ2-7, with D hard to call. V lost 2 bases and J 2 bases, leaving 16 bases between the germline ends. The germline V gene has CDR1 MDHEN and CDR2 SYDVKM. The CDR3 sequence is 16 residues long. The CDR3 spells CASSLPRAGHTYEQYF. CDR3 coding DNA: TGTGCCAGCAGTTTACCCAGAGCCGGGCACACCTACGAGCAGTACTTC.

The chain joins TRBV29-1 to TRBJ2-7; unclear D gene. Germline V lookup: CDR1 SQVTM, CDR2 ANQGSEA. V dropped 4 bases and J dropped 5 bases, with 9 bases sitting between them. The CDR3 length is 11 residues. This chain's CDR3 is CSVGRADEQYF. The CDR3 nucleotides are TGCAGCGTTGGTAGGGCCGACGAGCAGTACTTC.

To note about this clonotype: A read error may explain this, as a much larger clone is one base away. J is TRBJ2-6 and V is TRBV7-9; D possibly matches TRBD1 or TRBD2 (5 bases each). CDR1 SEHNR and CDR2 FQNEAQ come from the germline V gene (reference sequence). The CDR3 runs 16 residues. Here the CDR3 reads CAGRSNQGVGANVLTF. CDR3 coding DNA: TGTGCCGGCAGGTCGAACCAGGGAGTTGGGGCCAACGTCCTGACTTTC.

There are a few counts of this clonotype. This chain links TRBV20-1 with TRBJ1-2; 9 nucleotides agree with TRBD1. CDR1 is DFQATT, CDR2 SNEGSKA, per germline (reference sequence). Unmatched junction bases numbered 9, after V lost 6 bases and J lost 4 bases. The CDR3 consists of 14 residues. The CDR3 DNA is TGCAGTGCCCCTGATCCGGACAGGGGCTATGGCTACACCTTC. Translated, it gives CSAPDPDRGYGYTF.

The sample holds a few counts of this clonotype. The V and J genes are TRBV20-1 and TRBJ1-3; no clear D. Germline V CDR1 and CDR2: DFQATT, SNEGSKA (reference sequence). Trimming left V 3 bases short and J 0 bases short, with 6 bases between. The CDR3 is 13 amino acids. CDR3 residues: CSASQDSGNTIYF. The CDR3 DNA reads TGCAGTGCTAGTCAAGACTCTGGAAACACCATATATTTT.

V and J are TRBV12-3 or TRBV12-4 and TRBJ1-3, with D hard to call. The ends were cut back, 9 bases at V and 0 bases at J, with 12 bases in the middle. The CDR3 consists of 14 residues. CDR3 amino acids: CARQLRASGNTIYF. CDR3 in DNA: TGTGCCAGGCAATTGAGGGCCTCTGGAAACACCATATATTTT.

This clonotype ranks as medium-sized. The CDR3 reads CSASEPANYGYTF. CDR3 nucleotide sequence: TGCAGTGCTAGTGAGCCCGCTAACTATGGCTACACCTTC. The chain recombines TRBV20-1 with TRBJ1-2, with D unclear. The CDR3 covers 13 residues. Germline V gives CDR1 DFQATT, CDR2 SNEGSKA (reference sequence). Trimming cost V 3 bases and J 0 bases, with 8 bases left between them.

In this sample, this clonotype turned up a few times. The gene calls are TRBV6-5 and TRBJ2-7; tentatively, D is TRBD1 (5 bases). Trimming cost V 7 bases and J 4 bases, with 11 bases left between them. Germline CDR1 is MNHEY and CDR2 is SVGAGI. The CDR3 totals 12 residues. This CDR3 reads CASTSDSYEQYF. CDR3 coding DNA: TGTGCCAGCACCAGCGACAGTTACGAGCAGTACTTC.

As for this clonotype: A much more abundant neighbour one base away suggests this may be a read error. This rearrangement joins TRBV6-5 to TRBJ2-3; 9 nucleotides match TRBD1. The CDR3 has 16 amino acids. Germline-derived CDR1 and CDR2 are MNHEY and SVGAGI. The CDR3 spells CASSHSGTGIADTQYF. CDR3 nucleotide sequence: TGTGCCAGCAGTCACTCCGGGACAGGGATCGCAGATACGCAGTATTTT.

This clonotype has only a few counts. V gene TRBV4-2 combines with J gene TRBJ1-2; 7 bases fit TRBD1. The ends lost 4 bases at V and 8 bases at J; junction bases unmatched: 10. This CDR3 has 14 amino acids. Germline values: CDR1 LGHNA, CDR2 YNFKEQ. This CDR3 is CASSPRGRGGGYTF. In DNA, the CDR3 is TGTGCCAGCAGCCCCCGTGGCAGGGGGGGGGGCTACACCTTC.

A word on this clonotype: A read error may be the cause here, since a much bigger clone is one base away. In DNA form, the CDR3 reads TGCGCCAGCACTGTCGGCGGGAGCTCCTACGAGCAGTACTTC. This encodes CASTVGGSSYEQYF. The chain uses TRBV5-1 and TRBJ2-7; TRBD2 matches at 7 bases. CDR1 is SGHRS and CDR2 is YFSETQ in the germline V gene. This CDR3 spans 14 amino acids. V lost 6 bases, J lost 0 bases, and 6 bases stayed unmatched.

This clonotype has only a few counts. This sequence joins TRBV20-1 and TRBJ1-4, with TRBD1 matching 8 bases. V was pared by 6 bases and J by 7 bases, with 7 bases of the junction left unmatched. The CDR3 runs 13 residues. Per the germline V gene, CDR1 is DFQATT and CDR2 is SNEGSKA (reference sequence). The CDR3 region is CSARTGISEKLFF. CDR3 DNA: TGCAGTGCGAGGACAGGGATAAGTGAAAAACTGTTTTTT.